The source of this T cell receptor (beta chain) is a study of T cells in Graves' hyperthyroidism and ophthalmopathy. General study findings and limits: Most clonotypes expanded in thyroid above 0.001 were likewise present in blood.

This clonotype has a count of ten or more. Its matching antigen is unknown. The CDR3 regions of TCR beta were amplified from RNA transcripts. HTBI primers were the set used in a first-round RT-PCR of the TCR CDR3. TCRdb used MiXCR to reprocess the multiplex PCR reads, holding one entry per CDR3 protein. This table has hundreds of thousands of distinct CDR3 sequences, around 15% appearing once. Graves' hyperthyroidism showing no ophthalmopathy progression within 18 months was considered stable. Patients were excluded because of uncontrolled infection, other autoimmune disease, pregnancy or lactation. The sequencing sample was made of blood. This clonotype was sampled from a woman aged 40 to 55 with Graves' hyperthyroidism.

CDR3 loop: CASSSMPGLAGGLETQYF. The CDR3 bases are TGTGCCAGCTCCTCCATGCCGGGACTAGCGGGAGGCTTGGAGACCCAGTACTTC. The chain recombines TRBV2 with TRBJ2-5; 15 nucleotides agree with TRBD2. Losses at the gene ends were 8 bases for V and 5 bases for J; bases not matched to a gene: 15. Germline values: CDR1 SNHLY, CDR2 FYNNEI. The CDR3 runs to 18 residues. The variable domain in full, with the rest retrieved from reference TRBV2 and TRBJ2-5, is EPEVTQTPSHQVTQMGQEVILRCVPISNHLYFYWYRQILGQKVEFLVSFYNNEISEKSEIFDDQFSVERPDGSNFTLKIRSTKLEDSAMYFCASSSMPGLAGGLETQYFGPGTRLLVL.